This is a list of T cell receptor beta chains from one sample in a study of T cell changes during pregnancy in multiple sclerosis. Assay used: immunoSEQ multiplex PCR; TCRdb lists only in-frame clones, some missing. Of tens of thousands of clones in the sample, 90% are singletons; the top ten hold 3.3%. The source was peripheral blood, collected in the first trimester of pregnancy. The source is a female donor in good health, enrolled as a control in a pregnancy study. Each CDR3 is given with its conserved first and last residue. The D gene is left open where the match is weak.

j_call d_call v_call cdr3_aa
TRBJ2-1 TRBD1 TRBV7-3 CASSYRTGGYNEQFF
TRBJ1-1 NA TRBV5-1 CASSLGGTGNTEAFF
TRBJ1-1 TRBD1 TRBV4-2 CASSQPAGTGNTEAFF
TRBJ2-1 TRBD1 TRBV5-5 CASSPQGGAYNEQFF
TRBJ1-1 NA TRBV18 CASSPQSGGLNTEAFF
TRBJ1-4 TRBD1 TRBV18 CASSVPGQGQVGKLFF
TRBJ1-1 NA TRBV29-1 CSVDQGLPEAFF
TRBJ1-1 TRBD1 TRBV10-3 CAISRGQGSMNTEAFF
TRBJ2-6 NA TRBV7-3 CASSTSVSGANVLTF
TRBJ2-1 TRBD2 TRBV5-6 CASSTISGWVKNEQFF
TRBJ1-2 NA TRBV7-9 CASSLPPLRGYTF
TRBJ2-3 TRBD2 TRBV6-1 CASSEKSGGADTQYF
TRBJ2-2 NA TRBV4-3 CASSQDTGQYTGELFF
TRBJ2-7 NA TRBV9 CASSVGSSGNSYEQYF
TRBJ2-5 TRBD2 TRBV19 CASSIAGGPGTQYF